The T cell receptor beta chain under discussion was sequenced for a study of cytomegalovirus exposure and HLA in healthy donors (dated by TCRdb to about 2017). Study-wide context: An earlier analysis of fewer than 750 of the donors reported around 280 Gb of sequence data and roughly 120 million unique TCR beta sequences obtained from about 179 million T cells. Donor age, sex, ethnicity and CMV serostatus were compiled alongside the repertoire data. The number of donors typed differed by locus, with about 620-630 for A, B, C, DRB1 and DQB1, more than 500 for DQA1, 600 to 610 for DPA1, and around 430 for DPB1. The study aimed to test whether cataloging public T cell receptors could reveal signatures of past pathogen exposure. HLA typing covered class I and class II loci at four-digit resolution. An earlier analysis of 587 of the donors used high-throughput TCR beta sequencing to judge whether each TCR beta V gene segment behaved as functional or pseudogenic. To predict cytomegalovirus infection status, the study brought together high-throughput TCR immunosequencing, statistical association of individual TCRs with disease status, and machine learning. Of the roughly 400 genotyped donors, more than 75% were placed in the genetic ancestry cluster associated with self-reported Caucasian donors. In addition to the first cohort of about 650 subjects, a separate validation cohort of some 120 different subjects was used. The later analysis used no new phenotypic data to find candidate immune exposures, relying instead on TCR beta sequences and their occurrence across donors. Every repertoire in the discovery cohort had been generated on one and the same sequencing platform. The study used immunosequencing to profile the T cell repertoires of about 670 subjects and linked those repertoires to cytomegalovirus serostatus. Four to six DR-DQ haplotypes were handled as single units for association and clustering because linkage in the cohort was strong. A later genetic analysis took genome-wide SNP genotypes for about 55% of the roughly 700 donors and used that subset as a discovery cohort. An early release that covered some 640 HLA-typed donors contained approximately 300 gigabases of sequencing data and 65 million to 100 million unique TCR sequences. Among about 410 genotyped donors of the cohort, an average of around 220,000 unique TCR beta nucleotide sequences was sequenced per donor, of which roughly 17% were non-productive. In a later analysis, previously published TCR beta repertoires from 550 to 700 donors were re-analyzed and high-resolution HLA genotyping was added so that TCR occurrence patterns could be studied. Study-wide findings and limitations: A further reported finding was that TCR beta sequences accurately predicted the HLA-A and HLA-B alleles for most subjects in the first cohort. In a later genetic analysis, a missense DCLRE1C variant was associated with V-gene and J-gene trimming of TCR beta chains, and the association was replicated in an independent cohort. In vitro tests confirmed that a few of the cytomegalovirus-associated TCR beta chains recognize cytomegalovirus antigens. This cohort had only TCR beta chains sequenced, and the lack of alpha or paired-chain data limited which features could be detected. In a later analysis, HLA-associated TCR beta chains were found to be more clonally expanded and to have lower generation probabilities than equally common non-associated chains. The authors suggested that the approach could potentially be generalized to other disease states and immunological phenotypes. In an earlier analysis of more than 500 of the donors, most TCR beta V segments appeared in productive rearrangements about 87% or about 30% of the time, broadly matching IMGT annotations. The sequencing pipeline was judged likely to have produced a cluster of highly shared sequence variants as a technical artifact. The study listed approximately 150 TCR beta chains as associated with cytomegalovirus. Because the 87-base-pair reads could not distinguish some IMGT-functional V segments, including TRBV6-2 and TRBV6-3, those segments were excluded. In a later analysis, most CMV-associated TCR beta chains were found to appear HLA-restricted, with HLA associations seemingly driven largely by CMV exposure. Correlated functional status among segregating V segments might reflect linkage disequilibrium, but an unknown experimental factor could not be ruled out. A later analysis associated 17,000 or so TCR beta sequences with specific HLA alleles at a false discovery rate of 0.05. The classifier was reported to diagnose cytomegalovirus status with high specificity and sensitivity in both the original and validation cohorts. Most TCR sequences were seen in very few donors, while some public TCRs were found in many individuals. HLA typing was unavailable for some donors at each locus, so association tests used only the typed subset. When HLA alleles, especially DR and DQ, strongly co-occurred, attributing TCR associations to individual alleles was difficult. In a later analysis, the rate of TCR association differed among HLA loci, with DRB1 alleles having the most associated TCRs and HLA-C alleles having the fewest. According to a later analysis, parvovirus B19, influenza, CMV and Epstein-Barr virus appeared linked to several top co-occurrence clusters. Immune exposure information for the cohort was limited to CMV serostatus. A later genetic analysis reported fewer N-insertions in productive TCRs among donors in an Asian-associated ancestry cluster than the roughly 640-donor mean. Presence/absence analyses assumed roughly uniform sequencing depth across donors, an assumption that may not hold. Because counts were too low, more than 15 rarely observed V segments, including chromosome 9 orphons, were left out of the earlier analysis of 587 of the donors.

Worth noting for this clone: The specificity of this receptor is unknown. No much larger clone is present one base from it, and per-base qualities are unavailable. Other DNA sequences in the sample encode the same CDR3.

V is pared back by 0 bases and J by 3 bases, with 6 bases lying between the germline termini. Including cysteine and phenylalanine, the CDR3 has 13 amino acids. Just CDR3 DNA is preserved here, 39 bases in frame from base 1. CDR1 SGHRS and CDR2 YFSETQ were looked up in the germline V gene. The cohort consisted of 600 to 750 healthy bone marrow donors. At the time of sampling, every cohort member was nominally healthy, though immune exposures that went unrecorded were likely present. The donor was CMV seropositive and belonged to the group of some 290 seropositive cohort members. A peripheral blood sample was collected from each donor, and TCR beta sequencing was performed on peripheral blood mononuclear cells. Genomic DNA extraction from the blood cell samples was performed with the Qiagen DNeasy Blood Extraction Kit. Libraries came from the immunoSEQ multiplex PCR assay. For the multiplex PCR, a mixture combining 60 forward primers for TCR Vbeta segments and 13 reverse primers for TCR Jbeta segments was used. Amplification of the CDR3 region of rearranged TCR beta genes was performed with a multiplex PCR assay on genomic DNA. On the Illumina HiSeq System, the amplified TCR beta libraries were sequenced as 87-base-pair reads. The source study handled its data this way. A later analysis tallied 70 million to 100 million unique TCR beta chains across the 700 or so repertoires, and roughly 11 million of those chains were shared by two or more donors. A nearest-neighbor algorithm error-corrected the raw reads and collapsed the reads into unique sequences, merging closely related sequences to remove PCR and sequencing errors. To assign V, D and J gene segments, CDR3 sequences were aligned to IMGT reference sequences. Each retained sequence needed at least a six-nucleotide match to both a V gene segment and a J gene segment. A rearrangement was called productive if the CDR3 had no stop codons and remained in frame with V and J, and every other rearrangement was called non-productive. Following IMGT convention, CDR3 was defined as the stretch from the second conserved V-encoded cysteine to the conserved J-encoded phenylalanine. Sequences without an unambiguous match to a single V gene segment were excluded from the earlier analysis of a few hundred of the donors. In an earlier analysis of 587 of the donors, a V segment was called functional when productive rearrangements were above 56.7%, and segregating when the standard deviation between donors exceeded 5%. A statistical classification framework was built for diagnosing cytomegalovirus status from the catalog of TCR beta chain sequences. A later analysis assigned V and J genes by comparing TCR nucleotide sequences with IMGT/GENE-DB human TR gene sequences. In a later analysis, CDR3 sequences and most-parsimonious VDJ recombination scenarios were assigned using the TCRdist pipeline. In a later analysis, every TCR beta chain was defined by the combination of its CDR3 amino acid sequence and its V-gene family, and reads without a unique V-gene family were dropped. As a way to deal with suspected cross-contamination and a sequencing artifact, a later analysis dropped 640 or so nucleotide sequences that were highly shared and had low generation probability. In a later analysis, a clonal expansion index was calculated for each public chain from normalized within-repertoire ranks of inferred template counts. In a later analysis, generation probabilities were computed with a VDJ recombination model fitted to out-of-frame rearrangements, and the resulting probabilities were checked against IGoR. In a later analysis, hypergeometric tests were used to score TCR-TCR, TCR-HLA and TCR-CMV co-occurrence, with a repertoire-size bias correction applied to TCR pairs. In a later analysis, false discovery rates were estimated by permuting HLA or CMV assignments 20 times. A later analysis grouped co-occurring TCRs with DBSCAN, adding TCRdist sequence similarity when clustering within HLA-allele-positive subsets. Repertoires with fewer than 30,000 or more than 120,000 public chains were left out of co-occurrence clustering, as were about five repertoires with anomalous nucleotide sharing. Entries here come from immuneACCESS through TCRdb and include only in-frame sequences with V and J called. Some clones fail to appear in such tables; in the studies checked, an unresolved V gene covers under half of the shortfall, and the cause of the remainder is unknown. That table gives V, J and clone size, and the DNA gave D and trimming. Across this sample there are 150,000 or so clones, with roughly four fifths seen only once. 4.9% of the sample comes from the top ten.

The sequence was collected from a woman aged 18-30 years in good health and CMV-seropositive. The rearrangement combines TRBV5-1 with TRBJ2-5; tentative D gene TRBD1, with 6 bases matching. What was sequenced was PBMCs. This receptor has the CDR3 CASSLGTEETQYF. Read as DNA, the sequence is TGCGCCAGCAGCTTGGGGACAGAAGAGACCCAGTACTTC.